The next 28 T cell receptor beta chains were all read from a single sample in a study of neurological immune-mediated disorders. TCRdb reanalysed the 5' RACE reads using MiXCR and keeps one entry per CDR3 protein. This sample has roughly 29,000 distinct CDR3 sequences; around 21% occur once, and the top ten carry just under 30%. Material: CD4+ T cells from blood. These receptors came from a man aged 50 or older with HTLV-1-associated myelopathy (HAM/TSP).

This clonotype was found many times. This chain uses TRBV27 with TRBJ2-6; a possible D gene is TRBD1 (6 bases). The CDR3 has 17 residues. Trimming left V 10 bases short and J 2 bases short, with 21 bases between. The germline V gene has CDR1 MNHEY and CDR2 SMNVEV (reference sequence). The CDR3 DNA follows: TGTGCCACCCTACGTTTTCAGGGGCGAGCTGGGGCCAACGTCCTGACTTTC. Protein sequence: CATLRFQGRAGANVLTF.

The table lists this clonotype with many counts. CDR3 DNA sequence: TGTGCCAGCAAGGCGGGAGGGAGGGGCGAGCAGTACTTC. Amino acid sequence: CASKAGGRGEQYF. The V gene is TRBV7-2, the J gene TRBJ2-7, with TRBD2 matching over 9 bases. Germline CDR1 SGHTA, CDR2 FQGNSA. The CDR3 is 13 amino acids. Trimming removed 7 bases from V and 6 bases from J; junction bases left unmatched: 7. Full variable domain (missing parts from reference TRBV7-2 and TRBJ2-7): GAGVSQSPSNKVTEKGKDVELRCDPISGHTALYWYRQSLGQGLEFLIYFQGNSAPDKSGLPSDRFSAERTGGSVSTLTIQRTQQEDSAVYLCASKAGGRGEQYFGPGTRLTVT.

To note about this clonotype: Germline and junction disagree at one end, which may indicate a read error. The gene calls are TRBV3-1 and TRBJ2-1; 12 bases align to TRBD2. CDR1 is LGHDT and CDR2 is YNNKEL in the germline V gene (reference sequence). CDR3 size: 17 residues. The CDR3 here is CASSQLAGGPGYNEQFF. The CDR3 DNA follows: TGTGCCAGCAGCCAGCTAGCGGGGGGGCCCGGATACAACGAGCAGTTCTTC.

Many counts were recorded for this clonotype. The CDR3 protein is CSASTGLAYEQYF. DNA of the CDR3: TGCAGTGCTAGTACAGGGCTAGCTTACGAGCAGTACTTC. The chain carries TRBV20-1 and TRBJ2-7; possibly TRBD1 for D (6 bases). CDR3 length: 13 residues. Per germline, CDR1 DFQATT and CDR2 SNEGSKA (reference sequence). The V and J ends lost 3 bases and 4 bases respectively, with 13 bases between them.

In its sample, this clonotype was seen once. The chain is built from TRBV12-3 or TRBV12-4 and TRBJ2-3; 9 nucleotides align to TRBD2. CDR3 length equals 16 residues. After removal of 4 bases from V and 3 bases from J, the junction contained 8 bases not matched to a gene. The CDR3 sequence: CASSYSGGPRTDTQYF. The CDR3 coding sequence is TGTGCCAGCAGTTATAGCGGGGGACCTAGAACAGATACGCAGTATTTT.

This clonotype was found many times. V is TRBV6-5 and J is TRBJ1-5; 11 bases match TRBD1. The CDR3 runs 15 residues. Germline V lookup: CDR1 MNHEY, CDR2 SVGAGI. Trimming took 2 bases from V and 6 from J; bases not matched to a gene: 3. CDR3 nucleotides: TGTGCCAGCAGTTACGGACAGGGGGCCGGTCAGCCCCAGCATTTT. It codes for CASSYGQGAGQPQHF.

The genes are TRBV7-2 and TRBJ2-3; TRBD2 matches 8 bases. V shed 4 bases, J shed 4 bases, and the junction held 7 bases outside the gene matches. Germline loops: CDR1 SGHTA, CDR2 FQGNSA. This CDR3 has 15 residues. CDR3 sequence: CASSSAIGGADTQYF. DNA for the CDR3: TGTGCCAGCAGCTCCGCTATCGGGGGGGCAGATACGCAGTATTTT.

This clonotype was counted many times. V usage is TRBV5-5 and J usage is TRBJ2-1; D possibly matches TRBD1 or TRBD2 (5 bases each). Between the trimmed V and J ends, which lost 3 bases and 3 bases, there was a span of 10 bases. The CDR3 loop spans 14 amino acids. The V gene's germline CDR1 is SGHKS and CDR2 YYEKEE (reference sequence). The CDR3 loop reads CASSSTGGYNEQFF. The DNA of the CDR3 is TGTGCCAGCAGCTCTACAGGAGGCTACAATGAGCAGTTCTTC.

At least ten counts were recorded for this clonotype. This chain links TRBV20-1 with TRBJ2-5, with TRBD2 matching 7 bases. This CDR3 is built from 13 residues. J was trimmed by 5 bases and V by 2 bases; bases with no gene match: 5. Germline CDR1 is DFQATT and CDR2 is SNEGSKA (reference sequence). For the CDR3, the DNA is TGCAGTGCTAGATCGACTAGCCGGGAGACCCAGTACTTC. Translation: CSARSTSRETQYF.

Many counts were recorded for this clonotype. The J gene is TRBJ2-1, the V gene TRBV5-1, with TRBD2 matching 7 bases. CDR3 length: 13 amino acids. V was pared by 0 bases and J by 8 bases, with 2 bases of the junction left unmatched. Germline CDR1 reads SGHRS; CDR2 reads YFSETQ. In DNA, the CDR3 is TGCGCCAGCAGCTTGGATCTAGCGGATGAGCAGTTCTTC. Its translation: CASSLDLADEQFF.

This clonotype was detected only once. A much larger clone differs from this one at a single base, so this may be a read error. The chain combines TRBV5-5 with TRBJ1-2, with no clear D. V gave up 4 bases and J gave up 8 bases, with 15 bases separating them. Germline lookup yields CDR1 SGHKS and CDR2 YYEKEE (reference sequence). The length of the CDR3 is 13 residues. The CDR3 DNA sequence: TGTGCCAGCAGCGGAGGGAAAGGGTGGGGCTACACCTTC. It encodes CASSGGKGWGYTF.

The J gene is TRBJ2-7, the V gene TRBV5-1; possible D gene TRBD1, 5 bases. V lost 4 bases to trimming and J lost 0 bases, with 11 bases between them. The CDR3 totals 14 residues. Germline V gene sequence: CDR1 SGHRS, CDR2 YFSETQ. The CDR3 DNA follows: TGCGCCAGCAGCCTCAGGGTGGCCTCCTACGAGCAGTACTTC. This codes for CASSLRVASYEQYF.

This clonotype was detected ten times or more. The genes are TRBV12-3 or TRBV12-4 and TRBJ2-1; no clear D. V gave up 3 bases and J gave up 8 bases, with 11 bases separating them. This CDR3 is built from 13 residues. CDR3 loop: CASSFDRSDEQFF. The CDR3 bases are TGTGCCAGCAGTTTCGACCGCAGCGATGAGCAGTTCTTC.

This clonotype was counted many times. The CDR3: CASSAGTGGNPSGANVLTF. In DNA, the CDR3 is TGTGCCAGCAGCGCCGGGACAGGGGGAAATCCATCTGGGGCCAACGTCCTGACTTTC. This chain links TRBV7-3 with TRBJ2-6, with TRBD1 matching 11 bases. The germline V gene has CDR1 SGHTA and CDR2 FQGTGA. Trimming removed 5 bases from V and 1 base from J; junction bases left unmatched: 10. There are 19 residues in the CDR3.

The chain joins TRBV5-1 to TRBJ1-1; 7 bases agree with TRBD1. The V gene end was trimmed by 1 base and the J gene end by 5 bases; junction bases not matched to a gene: 8. The CDR3 covers 15 residues. Germline lookup yields CDR1 SGHRS and CDR2 YFSETQ. DNA of the CDR3: TGCGCCAGCAGCTTGAAGGGGGCGAGGAATACTGAAGCTTTCTTT. Amino acids: CASSLKGARNTEAFF.

This clonotype has a count of ten or more. The CDR3 DNA sequence: TGCGCCAGCAGCTTGAGTAGGGCCGCTAATGAAAAACTGTTTTTT. Its protein product is CASSLSRAANEKLFF. The rearrangement joins TRBV5-1 to TRBJ1-4; D remains ambiguous. The ends were cut back, 1 base at V and 3 bases at J, with 10 bases in the middle. This CDR3 region has 15 residues. Germline lookup yields CDR1 SGHRS and CDR2 YFSETQ.

In this sample, this clonotype turned up many times. The rearrangement joins TRBV20-1 to TRBJ1-1, with D perhaps TRBD1 (6 bases). Per germline, CDR1 DFQATT and CDR2 SNEGSKA (reference sequence). CDR3 length: 14 residues. V was pared by 3 bases and J by 10 bases, with 21 bases between. DNA for the CDR3: TGCAGTGCTAGTCACCGGGGCGCAGAACAGGGAGCTTTCTTT. It specifies CSASHRGAEQGAFF.

This clonotype came up many times. This chain uses TRBV6-1 with TRBJ2-1, with D tentatively TRBD1 or TRBD2 (5 bases each). The V gene lost 2 bases and the J gene lost 0 bases, with 20 bases spanning the gap. The germline gives CDR1 MNHNS, CDR2 SASEGT. This CDR3 has 19 amino acids. CDR3 sequence: CASSEPGRRTRSSYNEQFF. CDR3 nucleotides: TGTGCCAGCAGTGAACCGGGACGGCGGACCCGGAGCTCCTACAATGAGCAGTTCTTC.

In its sample, this clonotype was seen many times. The chain joins TRBV20-1 to TRBJ1-2, with no clear D. The CDR3 runs to 11 residues. CDR1 and CDR2 (germline): DFQATT, SNEGSKA (reference sequence). V was cut by 0 bases and J by 9 bases, with 8 bases left in between. This CDR3 reads CSAREGARYTF. The CDR3 coding sequence is TGCAGTGCTAGAGAGGGCGCCCGCTACACCTTC.

This clonotype was recorded at least ten times. V usage is TRBV20-1 and J usage is TRBJ1-4; unclear D gene. Germline V gives CDR1 DFQATT, CDR2 SNEGSKA (reference sequence). The germline V and J ends were trimmed by 0 bases and 4 bases, with 12 bases remaining between them. The CDR3 totals 15 residues. The CDR3 region has the DNA TGCAGTGCTAGAGATCTGACCGGGGATAATGAAAAACTGTTTTTT. Translation: CSARDLTGDNEKLFF.

This clonotype was seen repeatedly, ten times or more. The chain links TRBV19 to TRBJ2-7; D is unclear. Germline-derived CDR1 and CDR2 are LNHDA and SQIVND (reference sequence). Between the trimmed V and J ends, which lost 5 bases and 9 bases, there was a span of 11 bases. The CDR3 has 11 residues. CDR3 bases: TGTGCCAGTAGTGGCCTTTTAGGGCAGTACTTC. Encoded protein: CASSGLLGQYF.

This clonotype appeared a few times. V usage is TRBV5-4 and J usage is TRBJ2-3; unclear D gene. With 4 bases removed from V and 0 bases from J, the gap between germline ends came to 3 bases. This CDR3 is built from 12 residues. Germline CDR1 reads SGHNT; CDR2 reads YYREEE (reference sequence). Written as DNA, the CDR3 is TGTGCCAGCAGCCCCAGCACAGATACGCAGTATTTT. Translating gives CASSPSTDTQYF. Full variable domain (remainder filled in from reference TRBV5-4 and TRBJ2-3): ETGVTQSPTHLIKTRGQQVTLRCSSQSGHNTVSWYQQALGQGPQFIFQYYREEENGRGNFPPRFSGLQFPNYSSELNVNALELDDSALYLCASSPSTDTQYFGPGTRLTVL.

The V call is TRBV24-1, the J call TRBJ1-2; no reliable D call. V lost 3 bases and J 6 bases, leaving 10 bases between the germline ends. The germline gives CDR1 KGHDR, CDR2 SFDVKD. CDR3 length equals 13 residues. In DNA, the CDR3 is TGTGCCACCAGTGATCAGAAAAGAGATGGCTACACCTTC. Its translation: CATSDQKRDGYTF.

This clonotype was recorded at least ten times. The chain has TRBV20-1 and TRBJ1-4, with unresolved D. The germline CDR1 and CDR2 sequences are DFQATT and SNEGSKA (reference sequence). This CDR3 comprises 11 residues. The CDR3: CSRREGGKLFF. The DNA for the CDR3 is TGCAGCCGCCGAGAAGGCGGAAAACTGTTTTTT.

This clonotype was detected ten times or more. The chain recombines TRBV7-6 with TRBJ2-1, with 8 bases matching TRBD1. Germline V CDR1 and CDR2: SGHVS, FNYEAQ. This CDR3 spans 14 amino acids. The J segment lost 4 bases and the V segment lost 3 bases, leaving 2 bases of the junction unmatched. As DNA, the CDR3 is TGTGCCAGCAGCTTTCGGACAGGGTACAATGAGCAGTTCTTC. This translates into CASSFRTGYNEQFF.

This clonotype was seen at least ten times. The V and J genes are TRBV6-5 and TRBJ1-5; no clear D gene. CDR1 is MNHEY, CDR2 SVGAGI, per germline. V dropped 8 bases and J dropped 5 bases, with 13 bases sitting between them. CDR3 length: 13 residues. CDR3 nucleotide sequence: TGTGCCAGCCGACGGGCGGGCCATCAGCCCCAGCATTTT. Amino acid sequence: CASRRAGHQPQHF.

This clonotype was seen many times. The chain combines TRBV28 with TRBJ1-1; D not certain. In germline, CDR1 is MDHEN, CDR2 SYDVKM. Trimming took 8 bases from V and 4 from J, leaving 17 bases between them. CDR3 length: 14 amino acids. The CDR3 region has the DNA TGTGCCAGCGGGGTCCTAGGGCGTGGCACTGAAGCTTTCTTT. This encodes CASGVLGRGTEAFF.

This clonotype was found many times. The chain recombines TRBV29-1 with TRBJ1-2; possible D gene TRBD1, 5 bases. The CDR3 has 13 residues. The ends were cut back, 6 bases at V and 3 bases at J, with 14 bases in the middle. Germline V CDR1 and CDR2: SQVTM, ANQGSEA. CDR3 sequence (DNA): TGCAGCGTGCTTCCCGGGACGGACTATGGCTACACCTTC. Protein: CSVLPGTDYGYTF.